The clone carrying this T cell receptor (beta chain) was recorded only once. Its antigen is undetermined. The data were taken from a study of blood T cells in healthy people across ages. Study-wide points: There were more naive CD4+ cells and higher diversity in long-lived donors than in aged donors.

Then a second PCR, running about 6 to 12 cycles, was carried out with a sample-barcoded 5' primer and a J-beta primer mix. TCRdb itself ran the 5' RACE reads through MiXCR, one entry per CDR3 protein. The data contain about 730,000 distinct CDR3 sequences, roughly 45% of them singletons. CDR1 LGHDT and CDR2 YNNKEL come from the germline V gene (reference sequence). CDR3 length: 12 amino acids. V lost 1 base and J lost 13, with 11 bases in between. The rearrangement links TRBV3-1 to TRBJ2-1, with no clear D. This TCR was sampled from a woman between 55 and 75 years old in good health. Sequenced sample: blood. CDR3 sequence reads: CASSQVEETQFF. DNA of the CDR3: TGTGCCAGCAGCCAAGTGGAAGAGACCCAGTTCTTC.